Below, 23 T cell receptor beta chains from the same sample are listed, as sequenced in a study of OX40 agonist ivuxolimab in advanced cancers. Method: immunoSEQ multiplex PCR; TCRdb's copy keeps in-frame clones and lacks some. The repertoire includes about 70,000 clones, around 90% of them detected once, and about 8.3% sits in the top ten. The starting material was CD4+ or CD8+ T cells sorted from blood, obtained in a trial of the OX40 agonist ivuxolimab. These receptors all come from an adult with an advanced solid tumor such as melanoma, head and neck, liver or kidney cancer.

This clone turned up a few times. This sequence joins TRBV9 and TRBJ2-2, with a possible D match to TRBD2 (5 bases). With 4 bases removed from V and 6 bases from J, the gap between germline ends came to 13 bases. The germline CDR1 and CDR2 sequences are SGDLS and YYNGEE. The CDR3 contains 14 residues. As DNA, the CDR3 is TGTGCCAGCAGCCCTCGGGGTTTGGCCGGGGAGCTGTTTTTT. Protein: CASSPRGLAGELFF.

The chain uses TRBV5-6 and TRBJ2-7, with D possibly being TRBD1 (6 bases). The CDR3 has 16 residues. Germline lookup yields CDR1 SGHDT and CDR2 YYEEEE. Trimming removed 4 bases at V and 2 bases at J, with 19 bases between. CDR3 sequence: CASSGAAGVTTYEQYF. The CDR3 DNA is TGTGCCAGCAGCGGCGCCGCAGGGGTGACTACCTACGAGCAGTACTTC.

This chain links TRBV9 with TRBJ1-2; tentatively, D is TRBD1 (5 bases). The CDR3 spans 15 residues. The V gene lost 4 bases and the J gene lost 1 base, with 14 bases spanning the gap. Germline CDR1 is SGDLS and CDR2 is YYNGEE. The CDR3 nucleotides are TGTGCCAGCAGCTCCACCCTGGGACTTAACTATGGCTACACCTTC. Residues: CASSSTLGLNYGYTF.

The V and J genes are TRBV5-4 and TRBJ2-7; D might be TRBD2 (5 bases). The CDR3 totals 17 residues. Trimming took 7 bases from V and 2 from J, leaving 25 bases between them. Germline values: CDR1 SGHNT, CDR2 YYREEE (reference sequence). This chain's CDR3 is CASFYTGKGKAPYEQYF. In DNA form, the CDR3 reads TGTGCCAGCTTCTATACGGGAAAGGGTAAGGCGCCCTACGAGCAGTACTTC.

In nucleotides, the CDR3 is TGTGCCAGCAGCAGCCACACCGGCATTCCCAGCTCCTACGAGCAGTACTTC. Its protein is CASSSHTGIPSSYEQYF. This sequence joins TRBV7-9 and TRBJ2-7; no firm D call. Germline loops: CDR1 SEHNR, CDR2 FQNEAQ (reference sequence). CDR3 length: 17 residues. V was shortened by 5 bases and J by 0 bases, with 20 bases between the two germline ends.

This chain joins TRBV11-2 and TRBJ1-1; D unresolved. The germline V gene has CDR1 SGHAT and CDR2 FQNNGV. The CDR3 covers 15 residues. Trimming left V 1 base short and J 1 base short, with 10 bases between. CDR3 coding DNA: TGTGCCAGCAGCTTAGCCGGGGTTGCGAACACTGAAGCTTTCTTT. This gives the protein CASSLAGVANTEAFF.

V gene TRBV6-4 combines with J gene TRBJ2-1; TRBD2 matches 12 bases. Germline values: CDR1 MRHNA, CDR2 SNTAGT. The CDR3 sequence is 15 residues long. The V segment lost 3 bases and the J segment 8 bases; nucleotides outside the gene matches: 5. The CDR3 region has the DNA TGTGCCAGCAGTGAGACTAGCGGGGGTTCAGATGAGCAGTTCTTC. This translates into CASSETSGGSDEQFF.

The chain couples TRBV10-2 to TRBJ1-6; tentative D call: TRBD1 (5 bases). This CDR3 comprises 15 residues. Per germline, CDR1 WSHSY and CDR2 SAAADI. V lost 2 bases and J lost 7, with 12 bases in between. The CDR3 region has the DNA TGCGCCAGCAGTGAGGTCTTAGGGGAGAATTCACCCCTCCACTTT. The encoded protein is CASSEVLGENSPLHF.

Worth noting for this clone: This CDR3 is also generated by other DNA sequences in the sample. The chain recombines TRBV5-1 with TRBJ2-5, with 11 bases matching TRBD2. CDR1 SGHRS and CDR2 YFSETQ come from the germline V gene. Unmatched junction bases numbered 5, after V lost 5 bases and J lost 2 bases. The CDR3 contains 15 residues. The CDR3 here is CASSLASGGQETQYF. The DNA of the CDR3 is TGCGCCAGCAGTTTAGCTAGCGGGGGGCAAGAGACCCAGTACTTC.

The V and J genes are TRBV13 and TRBJ2-1; 10 bases match TRBD1. The CDR3 sequence is 16 residues long. V gave up 5 bases and J gave up 8 bases; unmatched junction bases: 12. Germline CDR1 PRHDT, CDR2 FYEKMQ (reference sequence). The CDR3 loop reads CASSPPRQGAGDEQFF. Here the CDR3 DNA reads TGTGCCAGCAGCCCCCCCCGACAGGGGGCTGGGGATGAGCAGTTCTTC.

The chain has TRBV2 and TRBJ2-3; 7 nucleotides agree with TRBD2. V lost 6 bases, J lost 1 base, and 7 bases stayed unmatched. The V gene's germline CDR1 is SNHLY and CDR2 FYNNEI. This CDR3 region has 15 residues. The CDR3 loop reads CASSGSSGGTDTQYF. The CDR3 nucleotides are TGTGCCAGCAGCGGCTCTAGCGGTGGCACAGATACGCAGTATTTT.

This chain uses TRBV7-3 with TRBJ2-2, with D hard to call. The V and J ends lost 2 bases and 6 bases respectively, with 10 bases between them. Germline V gene sequence: CDR1 SGHTA, CDR2 FQGTGA. This CDR3 is 14 amino acids long. For the CDR3, the DNA is TGTGCCAGCAGCTTAGTTTCGATGGCCGGGGAGCTGTTTTTT. It is translated as CASSLVSMAGELFF.

This rearrangement joins TRBV7-9 to TRBJ2-7; 9 nucleotides align to TRBD1. CDR1 is SEHNR, CDR2 FQNEAQ, per germline (reference sequence). The CDR3 length is 14 residues. The J segment lost 2 bases and the V segment lost 5 bases, leaving 4 bases of the junction unmatched. The CDR3 sequence is CASSEWDRAYEQYF. Written as DNA, the CDR3 is TGTGCCAGCAGCGAATGGGACAGGGCCTACGAGCAGTACTTC.

This clone has just one count. The chain employs TRBV10-3 and TRBJ2-7; 9 bases line up with TRBD1. Germline V gene sequence: CDR1 ENHRY, CDR2 SYGVKD. Germline trimming cut 4 bases from V and 3 bases from J; bases unmatched to any gene: 4. The CDR3 loop spans 14 amino acids. The CDR3 nucleotides are TGTGCCATCAGTGGGGGACAGGGAGACTACGAGCAGTACTTC. Its protein product is CAISGGQGDYEQYF.

The chain links TRBV5-4 to TRBJ2-7; no clear D gene. The CDR3 runs to 13 residues. Germline V CDR1 and CDR2: SGHNT, YYREEE (reference sequence). The V and J ends lost 0 bases and 6 bases respectively, with 10 bases between them. The CDR3 DNA reads as TGTGCCAGCAGCTTGGGGCAGCCCGGCGAGCAGTACTTC. Translation gives CASSLGQPGEQYF.

The V call is TRBV27, the J call TRBJ2-5; tentatively, D is TRBD1 (5 bases). Germline V gives CDR1 MNHEY, CDR2 SMNVEV (reference sequence). V lost 1 base, J lost 4 bases, and 16 bases lay in between. CDR3 length equals 16 residues. CDR3 sequence (DNA): TGTGCCAGCAGTTTATTCTCAGGGCCGTCTTTAGAGACCCAGTACTTC. This encodes CASSLFSGPSLETQYF.

This chain connects TRBV7-9 to TRBJ1-2; D remains ambiguous. This CDR3 has 12 amino acids. Trimming cost V 3 bases and J 6 bases, with 8 bases left between them. Germline V gene lookup returns CDR1 SEHNR and CDR2 FQNEAQ (reference sequence). In DNA, the CDR3 is TGTGCCAGCAGCTTGAGTTATGATGGCTACACCTTC. Encoded protein: CASSLSYDGYTF.

For the CDR3, the DNA is TGTGCCAGCAGCCTCAATCCAGGGTTCGGCACAGATACGCAGTATTTT. Translation: CASSLNPGFGTDTQYF. This rearrangement joins TRBV7-6 to TRBJ2-3; D is possibly TRBD1 (5 bases). V gave up 5 bases and J gave up 1 base, with 16 bases separating them. Germline V gene data show CDR1 as SGHVS and CDR2 as FNYEAQ. The CDR3 extends over 16 amino acids.

The gene calls are TRBV4-1 and TRBJ2-7, with D possibly being TRBD1 (6 bases). V lost 5 bases and J lost 2, with 13 bases in between. The CDR3 is 14 residues long. Germline CDR1 and CDR2: MGHRA and YSYEKL. The CDR3 reads CASSARDTTYEQYF. CDR3 sequence (DNA): TGCGCCAGCAGCGCCCGGGACACTACCTACGAGCAGTACTTC.

The chain couples TRBV15 to TRBJ2-6, with a weak D call TRBD1 (5 bases). From germline, CDR1 is LNHNV and CDR2 YYDKDF (reference sequence). The CDR3 runs to 14 residues. V was cut by 2 bases and J by 13 bases, with 15 bases left in between. CDR3 in amino acids: CATSRPRTSRVLTF. The CDR3 DNA reads as TGTGCCACCAGCAGACCAAGGACAAGTCGTGTCCTGACTTTC.

The rearrangement uses TRBV11-2 and TRBJ1-4; D call uncertain. V lost 4 bases and J 0 bases, leaving 9 bases between the germline ends. The CDR3 contains 15 residues. Germline V CDR1 and CDR2: SGHAT, FQNNGV. This CDR3 is CASSSYSATNEKLFF. CDR3 DNA sequence: TGTGCCAGCAGCTCCTACAGTGCAACTAATGAAAAACTGTTTTTT.

J is TRBJ2-7 and V is TRBV9; 11 bases agree with TRBD2. Germline CDR1 is SGDLS and CDR2 is YYNGEE. The CDR3 has 15 residues. V was clipped by 3 bases and J by 6 bases; unmatched bases: 8. The CDR3 DNA reads as TGTGCCAGCAGCGCCACTAGCGGGGGCCCGGGCGAGCAGTACTTC. This gives the protein CASSATSGGPGEQYF.

The CDR3 loop reads CASSFGPTYGYTF. In DNA, the CDR3 is TGTGCCAGCAGTTTCGGGCCCACTTATGGCTACACCTTC. The rearrangement joins TRBV6-5 to TRBJ1-2; unclear D gene. Germline V gives CDR1 MNHEY, CDR2 SVGAGI. V lost 4 bases to trimming and J lost 5 bases, with 11 bases between them. This CDR3 has 13 residues.